The 27 T cell receptor beta chains presented below share a single source sample, sequenced in a study of blood T cell repertoires in COVID-19. Generated by immunoSEQ multiplex PCR, the TCRdb table keeps only in-frame clones and is missing some. The sample lists about 120,000 clones, around 90% occurring once. The source material was peripheral blood. These receptors were collected from a human donor in a cohort sampled during active COVID-19.

The chain combines TRBV14 with TRBJ2-1; tentative D call: TRBD2 (5 bases). Trimming left V 4 bases short and J 7 bases short, with 17 bases between. CDR1 and CDR2 (germline): SGHDN, FVKESK. This CDR3 is 15 amino acids long. The CDR3 DNA follows: TGTGCCAGCAGCCGACTGCGAAGGGAGCAAAATGAGCAGTTCTTC. This sequence encodes CASSRLRREQNEQFF.

The chain carries TRBV7-2 and TRBJ2-3, with D maybe TRBD2 (6 bases). The V end was cut by 4 bases, the J end by 7 bases, with 21 bases between. Germline CDR1 SGHTA, CDR2 FQGNSA. This CDR3 contains 16 residues. CDR3 loop: CASSSLGAGTSNTQYF. The CDR3 DNA sequence: TGTGCCAGCAGCTCCCTAGGAGCGGGCACCTCTAATACGCAGTATTTT. Looking up the rest from reference TRBV7-2 and TRBJ2-3 gives the full variable domain: GAGVSQSPSNKVTEKGKDVELRCDPISGHTALYWYRQSLGQGLEFLIYFQGNSAPDKSGLPSDRFSAERTGGSVSTLTIQRTQQEDSAVYLCASSSLGAGTSNTQYFGPGTRLTVL.

The sample holds a few counts of this clone. The rearrangement joins TRBV5-1 to TRBJ2-3; 9 bases map to TRBD2. CDR1 is SGHRS, CDR2 YFSETQ, per germline. Germline trimming cut 0 bases from V and 3 bases from J; bases unmatched to any gene: 5. CDR3 length: 16 amino acids. The CDR3 spells CASSLDSGGRTDTQYF. CDR3 in DNA: TGCGCCAGCAGCTTGGACAGCGGGGGGAGGACAGATACGCAGTATTTT.

J is TRBJ1-2 and V is TRBV6-5; D might be TRBD1 (6 bases). The V gene's germline CDR1 is MNHEY and CDR2 SVGAGI. Trimming removed 2 bases from V and 5 bases from J, with 12 bases in between. This CDR3 is built from 14 residues. The CDR3 region has the DNA TGTGCCAGCAGTTACCGGGGGGGCGAGTATGGCTACACCTTC. As protein: CASSYRGGEYGYTF.

V and J are TRBV5-1 and TRBJ1-2; D is uncertain. Germline loops: CDR1 SGHRS, CDR2 YFSETQ. The CDR3 spans 15 residues. The ends were cut back, 4 bases at V and 1 base at J, with 14 bases in the middle. The DNA of the CDR3 is TGCGCCAGCAGCGAGGAAAGCTCTCTTAACTATGGCTACACCTTC. It is translated as CASSEESSLNYGYTF.

The DNA for the CDR3 is TGTGCCAGCAGCCTGCTGAGTGGCCCGGGACAGGCTTTCTTT. It yields the protein CASSLLSGPGQAFF. The chain couples TRBV11-3 to TRBJ1-1, with TRBD1 matching over 7 bases. The germline V gene has CDR1 SGHNT and CDR2 YENEEA. This CDR3 region has 14 residues. After removal of 5 bases from V and 11 bases from J, the junction contained 14 bases not matched to a gene. Full variable domain (missing parts from reference TRBV11-3 and TRBJ1-1): EAGVVQSPRYKIIEKKQPVAFWCNPISGHNTLYWYLQNLGQGPELLIRYENEEAVDDSQLPKDRFSAERLKGVDSTLKIQPAELGDSAVYLCASSLLSGPGQAFFGQGTRLTVV.

This clone came up a few times. V is TRBV9 and J is TRBJ2-3; 9 bases are a match to TRBD2. This CDR3 has 17 residues. Germline assignment: CDR1 SGDLS and CDR2 YYNGEE. V lost 3 bases and J lost 4; bases outside the gene matches: 12. The CDR3 protein is CASSAMFGSGGSDTQYF. The DNA for the CDR3 is TGTGCCAGCAGCGCCATGTTCGGTAGCGGGGGTTCAGATACGCAGTATTTT. The entire variable domain, with the rest obtained from reference TRBV9 and TRBJ2-3, is as follows: DSGVTQTPKHLITATGQRVTLRCSPRSGDLSVYWYQQSLDQGLQFLIQYYNGEERAKGNILERFSAQQFPDLHSELNLSSLELGDSALYFCASSAMFGSGGSDTQYFGPGTRLTVL.

The chain is built from TRBV27 and TRBJ2-7; TRBD1 agrees at 8 bases. Germline assignment: CDR1 MNHEY and CDR2 SMNVEV (reference sequence). This CDR3 has 14 amino acids. After removal of 4 bases from V and 1 base from J, the junction contained 3 bases not matched to a gene. In DNA, the CDR3 is TGTGCCAGCAGTTGGACAGGGAGTTCCTACGAGCAGTACTTC. Its translation is CASSWTGSSYEQYF.

The chain uses TRBV19 and TRBJ2-7; TRBD2 agrees at 11 bases. The CDR3 extends over 17 amino acids. CDR1 is LNHDA, CDR2 SQIVND, per germline (reference sequence). Germline trimming cut 5 bases from V and 6 bases from J; bases unmatched to any gene: 15. The CDR3 nucleotides read TGTGCCAGTAGTCCCACCAGACTAGCGGGATATCCCCTCGAGCAGTACTTC. It translates to CASSPTRLAGYPLEQYF.

CDR3 region: CASSATGGQATYEQYF. The DNA for the CDR3 is TGCGCCAGCAGCGCGACGGGAGGTCAGGCCACCTACGAGCAGTACTTC. The J gene is TRBJ2-7, the V gene TRBV5-1; 7 nucleotides line up with TRBD2. The CDR3 has 16 amino acids. The ends lost 4 bases at V and 2 bases at J; junction bases unmatched: 12. The germline CDR1 and CDR2 sequences are SGHRS and YFSETQ.

The chain uses TRBV27 and TRBJ1-1, with 11 bases matching TRBD1. Germline V gene sequence: CDR1 MNHEY, CDR2 SMNVEV (reference sequence). The CDR3 runs 14 residues. V lost 4 bases, J lost 4 bases, and 2 bases stayed unmatched. The CDR3: CASSSGTGGTEAFF. The CDR3, as DNA: TGTGCCAGCAGTTCTGGGACAGGGGGCACTGAAGCTTTCTTT.

This chain links TRBV2 with TRBJ1-4, with a possible D match to TRBD1 (6 bases). CDR1 is SNHLY, CDR2 FYNNEI, per germline. This CDR3 is built from 17 residues. Between the trimmed V and J ends, which lost 6 bases and 7 bases, there was a span of 24 bases. The CDR3 reads CASRGVGAGDLGEKLFF. The CDR3 DNA reads as TGTGCCAGCAGGGGGGTTGGGGCAGGGGACCTTGGTGAAAAACTGTTTTTT. The whole variable domain, filled in from reference TRBV2 and TRBJ1-4, reads EPEVTQTPSHQVTQMGQEVILRCVPISNHLYFYWYRQILGQKVEFLVSFYNNEISEKSEIFDDQFSVERPDGSNFTLKIRSTKLEDSAMYFCASRGVGAGDLGEKLFFGSGTQLSVL.

The chain uses TRBV6-1 and TRBJ2-3, with TRBD2 identical over 7 bases. The CDR3 is 15 amino acids. Trimming took 3 bases from V and 1 from J; bases not matched to a gene: 4. From germline, CDR1 is MNHNS and CDR2 SASEGT. The CDR3 region has the DNA TGTGCCAGCAGTGAGTTCCGGGGGGGCACAGATACGCAGTATTTT. It specifies CASSEFRGGTDTQYF.

The chain is built from TRBV5-1 and TRBJ2-3; the match to TRBD1 covers 8 bases. This CDR3 is built from 15 residues. J lost 7 bases, V lost 1 base, and 8 bases had no gene match. CDR1 is SGHRS and CDR2 is YFSETQ in the germline V gene. CDR3 loop: CASSLFPQGANTQYF. The DNA for the CDR3 is TGCGCCAGCAGCTTGTTTCCCCAGGGGGCTAATACGCAGTATTTT.

The chain has TRBV21-1 and TRBJ2-7; the table's D call, TRBD1, was not checked against the DNA. TRBV21-1 is a documented pseudogene. This CDR3 region has 14 residues. The CDR3 DNA is TGTGCCATTCCCACCCGGCAGGGGGATTACGAGCAGTACTTC. Its translation is CAIPTRQGDYEQYF.

V usage is TRBV2 and J usage is TRBJ2-2, with TRBD2 identical over 7 bases. The CDR3 is made up of 16 amino acids. Germline V gene lookup returns CDR1 SNHLY and CDR2 FYNNEI. V shed 10 bases, J shed 3 bases, and the junction held 14 bases outside the gene matches. DNA of the CDR3: TGTGCCACCTCGACGGGACTACTATACGACACCGGGGAGCTGTTTTTT. It is translated as CATSTGLLYDTGELFF. Together with reference TRBV2 and TRBJ2-2, the CDR3 gives the full variable domain: EPEVTQTPSHQVTQMGQEVILRCVPISNHLYFYWYRQILGQKVEFLVSFYNNEISEKSEIFDDQFSVERPDGSNFTLKIRSTKLEDSAMYFCATSTGLLYDTGELFFGEGSRLTVL.

The rearrangement uses TRBV5-6 and TRBJ1-2, with D possibly TRBD1 on 6 matching bases. CDR1 SGHDT and CDR2 YYEEEE come from the germline V gene. The CDR3 totals 13 residues. Trimming took off 6 bases at V and 4 bases at J, with 13 bases between the two ends. The CDR3 region has the DNA TGTGCCAGCAACACAGGACAGACCTATGGCTACACCTTC. Translation: CASNTGQTYGYTF.

The V call is TRBV19, the J call TRBJ1-2, with 11 bases aligning to TRBD1. CDR3 length: 18 amino acids. V shed 6 bases, J shed 4 bases, and the junction held 16 bases outside the gene matches. Looked up from germline, CDR1 is LNHDA and CDR2 is SQIVND (reference sequence). The CDR3 spells CASSPQHGQGALSYGYTF. The CDR3 nucleotides read TGTGCCAGTAGCCCCCAGCACGGACAGGGGGCCCTCAGCTATGGCTACACCTTC.

The genes are TRBV6-5 and TRBJ1-4; 8 bases agree with TRBD1. This CDR3 comprises 15 residues. The junction had 4 bases not matched to a gene; V was cut back by 4 bases and J by 3 bases. CDR1 is MNHEY, CDR2 SVGAGI, per germline. CDR3 loop: CASSSGQGPNEKLFF. The CDR3, as DNA: TGTGCCAGCAGTTCCGGACAGGGCCCTAATGAAAAACTGTTTTTT.

V and J are TRBV7-2 and TRBJ2-3; 7 bases map to TRBD2. The CDR3 loop spans 16 amino acids. V trimming: 4 bases; J trimming: 1 base; junction bases outside the gene matches: 8. Germline CDR1 and CDR2: SGHTA and FQGNSA. CDR3 amino acids: CASSSSKAGGTDTQYF. In DNA form, the CDR3 reads TGTGCCAGCAGCTCTAGCAAGGCGGGGGGCACAGATACGCAGTATTTT. Filled out from reference TRBV7-2 and TRBJ2-3, the complete variable domain reads GAGVSQSPSNKVTEKGKDVELRCDPISGHTALYWYRQSLGQGLEFLIYFQGNSAPDKSGLPSDRFSAERTGGSVSTLTIQRTQQEDSAVYLCASSSSKAGGTDTQYFGPGTRLTVL.

The gene calls are TRBV19 and TRBJ2-7, with TRBD1 identical over 7 bases. This CDR3 has 15 residues. Per the germline V gene, CDR1 is LNHDA and CDR2 is SQIVND (reference sequence). The V and J ends lost 3 bases and 1 base, in that order; junction bases with no gene match: 6. CDR3 protein: CASSITGAGSYEQYF. For the CDR3, the DNA is TGTGCCAGTAGTATTACAGGGGCCGGTTCCTACGAGCAGTACTTC.

The V call is TRBV27, the J call TRBJ1-4, with 7 bases fitting TRBD1. Looked up from germline, CDR1 is MNHEY and CDR2 is SMNVEV (reference sequence). This CDR3 contains 19 residues. Unmatched junction bases numbered 17, after V lost 5 bases and J lost 2 bases. CDR3 nucleotide sequence: TGTGCCAGCAGTACCCTACAGGGGATTCTTAAATCGACTAATGAAAAACTGTTTTTT. Translated, it gives CASSTLQGILKSTNEKLFF.

This chain connects TRBV18 to TRBJ2-2; 7 bases align to TRBD1. Germline V gives CDR1 KGHSH, CDR2 LQKENI. V trimming: 5 bases; J trimming: 0 bases; junction bases outside the gene matches: 6. The CDR3 contains 16 residues. CDR3 loop: CASSRGQPANTGELFF. As DNA, the CDR3 is TGTGCCAGCTCAAGGGGACAGCCCGCGAACACCGGGGAGCTGTTTTTT.

As DNA, the CDR3 is TGTGCCAGCAGCCAAAGGTATAGCGGGAGGGCCGGCACCGGGGAGCTGTTTTTT. This codes for CASSQRYSGRAGTGELFF. This sequence joins TRBV3-1 (or the pseudogene TRBV3-2) and TRBJ2-2; TRBD2 matches 11 bases. Germline CDR1 reads LGHDT; CDR2 reads YNNKEL (reference sequence). V lost 2 bases to trimming and J lost 4 bases; unmatched junction nucleotides: 9. The CDR3 has 18 residues.

The chain is built from TRBV6-1 and TRBJ2-3; 7 bases fit TRBD1. J was trimmed by 10 bases and V by 2 bases; bases with no gene match: 15. The CDR3 contains 16 residues. CDR1 MNHNS and CDR2 SASEGT come from the germline V gene. In DNA form, the CDR3 reads TGTGCCAGCAGTGAAAACATAAGGACAGGAGGTTTGTCGCAGTATTTT. Translating it yields CASSENIRTGGLSQYF.

The chain recombines TRBV19 with TRBJ1-1; D not certain. Germline lookup yields CDR1 LNHDA and CDR2 SQIVND (reference sequence). V lost 5 bases and J 0 bases, leaving 10 bases between the germline ends. The CDR3 totals 14 residues. As DNA, the CDR3 is TGTGCCAGTAGTTCCTCGAGTATGAACACTGAAGCTTTCTTT. Translating gives CASSSSSMNTEAFF. Variable domain in full (rest from reference TRBV19 and TRBJ1-1): DGGITQSPKYLFRKEGQNVTLSCEQNLNHDAMYWYRQDPGQGLRLIYYSQIVNDFQKGDIAEGYSVSREKKESFPLTVTSAQKNPTAFYLCASSSSSMNTEAFFGQGTRLTVV.

The chain has TRBV11-3 and TRBJ2-5; no clear D gene. The CDR3 has 14 residues. Germline V lookup: CDR1 SGHNT, CDR2 YENEEA. The V and J ends lost 5 bases and 2 bases respectively, with 12 bases between them. CDR3 bases: TGTGCCAGCAGCCGTCCTGGCGGTCAAGAGACCCAGTACTTC. Protein: CASSRPGGQETQYF.